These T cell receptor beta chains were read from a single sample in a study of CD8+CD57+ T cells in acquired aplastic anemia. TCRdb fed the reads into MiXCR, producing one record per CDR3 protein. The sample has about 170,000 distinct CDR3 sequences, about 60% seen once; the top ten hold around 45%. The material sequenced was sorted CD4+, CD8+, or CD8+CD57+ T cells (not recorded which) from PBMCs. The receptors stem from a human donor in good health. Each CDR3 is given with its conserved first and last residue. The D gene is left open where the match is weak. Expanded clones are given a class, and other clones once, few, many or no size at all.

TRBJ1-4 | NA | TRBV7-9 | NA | CASSLVPPLTAVGEKLFF | TGTGCCAGCAGCTTAGTTCCTCCCCTAACAGCGGTCGGTGAAAAACTGTTTTTT
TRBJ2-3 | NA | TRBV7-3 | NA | CASRDLQPTDTQYF | TGTGCCAGCAGGGACTTACAACCCACAGATACGCAGTATTTT
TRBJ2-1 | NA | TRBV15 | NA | CATSRDGDLHGDEQFF | TGTGCCACCAGCAGAGATGGGGACCTACACGGCGATGAGCAGTTCTTC
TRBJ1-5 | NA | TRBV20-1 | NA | CSARASNQPQHF | TGCAGTGCTAGAGCTAGCAATCAGCCCCAGCATTTT
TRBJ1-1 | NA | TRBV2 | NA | CASSEYGYLVAFF | TGTGCCAGCAGTGAATATGGTTATTTAGTGGCTTTCTTT
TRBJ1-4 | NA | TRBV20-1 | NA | CSAREAGLEKLFF | TGCAGTGCTAGAGAAGCGGGGCTCGAAAAACTGTTTTTT
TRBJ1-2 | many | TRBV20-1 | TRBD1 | CSAPTGGGGYTF | TGCAGTGCCCCGACAGGGGGAGGTGGCTACACCTTC
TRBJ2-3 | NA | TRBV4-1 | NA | CASSQESGHITDTQYF | TGCGCCAGCAGCCAAGAATCGGGACACATCACAGATACGCAGTATTTT
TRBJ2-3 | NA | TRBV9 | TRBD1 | CASSYRDSITDTQYF | TGTGCCAGCAGCTACCGGGACAGCATCACAGATACGCAGTATTTT
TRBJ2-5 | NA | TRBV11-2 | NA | CASSPPLQETQYF | TGTGCCAGCAGCCCCCCCCTCCAAGAGACCCAGTACTTC
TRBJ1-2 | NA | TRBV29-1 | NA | CSVDRSYYYGYTF | TGCAGCGTTGATCGTAGCTACTACTATGGCTACACCTTC
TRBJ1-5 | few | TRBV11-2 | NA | CASSSDNQPQHF | TGTGCCAGCAGCTCCGATAATCAGCCCCAGCATTTT
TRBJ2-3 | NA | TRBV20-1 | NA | CSASRGAGTDTQYF | TGCAGTGCTAGTCGGGGGGCGGGCACAGATACGCAGTATTTT
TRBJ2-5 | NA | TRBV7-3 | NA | CASRRTLQLRAETQYF | TGTGCCAGCAGGAGGACACTCCAGTTGCGTGCGGAGACCCAGTACTTC
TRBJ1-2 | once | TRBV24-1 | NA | CATSDRDSKVGAYGYTF | TGTGCCACCAGTGATAGGGACTCCAAAGTGGGGGCCTATGGCTACACCTTC
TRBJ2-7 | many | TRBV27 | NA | CASSHLRSYEQYF | TGTGCCAGCAGCCACTTGCGCTCCTACGAGCAGTACTTC
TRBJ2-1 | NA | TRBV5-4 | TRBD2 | CASSLEAGGQFF | TGTGCCAGCAGCTTGGAGGCGGGAGGGCAGTTCTTC
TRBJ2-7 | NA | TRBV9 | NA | CASSVGSDPSLYEQYF | TGTGCCAGCAGCGTAGGATCGGATCCCAGCCTCTACGAGCAGTACTTC
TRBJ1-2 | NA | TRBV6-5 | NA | CASSYDGWGEYGYTF | TGTGCCAGCAGTTACGATGGATGGGGCGAGTATGGCTACACCTTC
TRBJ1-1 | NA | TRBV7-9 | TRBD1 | CASSLSSGQGFTEAFF | TGTGCCAGCAGCTTGTCCTCGGGACAGGGGTTTACTGAAGCTTTCTTT
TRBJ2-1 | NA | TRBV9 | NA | CASSPQMGGTEQFF | TGTGCCAGCAGCCCACAGATGGGCGGAACTGAGCAGTTCTTC
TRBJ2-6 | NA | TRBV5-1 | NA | CASGGISGANVLTF | TGCGCCAGCGGGGGGATCTCTGGGGCCAACGTCCTGACTTTC
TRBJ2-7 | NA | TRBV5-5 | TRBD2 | CASSLVGLGGGNYEQYF | TGTGCCAGCAGCTTGGTGGGTCTCGGGGGAGGGAACTACGAGCAGTACTTC
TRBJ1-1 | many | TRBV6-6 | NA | CASRDGNTEAFF | TGTGCCAGCAGGGACGGGAACACTGAAGCTTTCTTT
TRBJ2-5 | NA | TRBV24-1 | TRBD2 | CATSDPGLAGETQYF | TGTGCCACCAGTGATCCGGGACTAGCGGGGGAGACCCAGTACTTC
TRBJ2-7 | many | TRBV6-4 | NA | CASSDSGYEQYF | TGTGCCAGCAGTGACTCCGGCTACGAGCAGTACTTC
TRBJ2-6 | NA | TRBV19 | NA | CASNMWRSGANVLTF | TGTGCCAGTAACATGTGGAGGTCTGGGGCCAACGTCCTGACTTTC
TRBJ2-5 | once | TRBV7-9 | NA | CASSKYPQETQYF | TGTGCCAGCAGCAAATACCCCCAGGAGACCCAGTACTTC
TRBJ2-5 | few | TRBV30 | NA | CAWSEGIPGSQGETQYF | TGTGCCTGGAGTGAGGGGATACCGGGTTCTCAAGGGGAGACCCAGTACTTC
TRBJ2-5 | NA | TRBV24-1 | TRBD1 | CATSDLLDRGGETQYF | TGTGCCACCAGTGATTTGCTTGACAGGGGAGGAGAGACCCAGTACTTC
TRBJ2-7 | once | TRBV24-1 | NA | CASDGRLSIWQYF | TGTGCCTCCGACGGACGGCTATCGATATGGCAGTACTTC
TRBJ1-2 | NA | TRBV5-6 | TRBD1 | CASSYFGTEGGYTF | TGTGCCAGCAGCTATTTCGGGACAGAGGGTGGCTACACCTTC
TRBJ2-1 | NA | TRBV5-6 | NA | CASSLWQGYTYYNEQFF | TGTGCCAGCAGCTTGTGGCAGGGCTATACTTACTACAATGAGCAGTTCTTC
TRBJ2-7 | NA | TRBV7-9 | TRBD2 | CASSSVAGVGYEQYF | TGTGCCAGCAGCTCCGTAGCGGGAGTCGGCTACGAGCAGTACTTC
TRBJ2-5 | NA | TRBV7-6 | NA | CASIRARGETQYF | NA
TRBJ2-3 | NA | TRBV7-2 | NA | CASSLRGMGTDTQYF | TGTGCCAGCAGCTTACGGGGAATGGGAACAGATACGCAGTATTTT
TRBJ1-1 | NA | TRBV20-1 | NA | CSASVSNTEAFF | TGCAGTGCTAGTGTCAGTAACACTGAAGCTTTCTTT
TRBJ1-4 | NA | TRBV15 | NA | CATSRARATNDKLFF | TGTGCCACCAGCAGAGCCAGGGCTACTAATGATAAACTGTTTTTT